These T cell receptor beta chains were read from a single sample in a study of CD8 T cells in ankylosing spondylitis. TCRdb re-called the 5' RACE reads with MiXCR, one entry per CDR3 protein. The sample has 30,000 or so distinct CDR3 sequences, nearly 5.5% seen once. The sequenced material came from blood, either unsorted or a sorted T cell fraction (not recorded which). The receptors were sampled from a female donor with ankylosing spondylitis or in good health (not recorded which). CDR3s include the opening cysteine and the closing phenylalanine or tryptophan. The D gene is left open where the match is weak. Rows give clone size only sometimes, using once, few, many, or a class for an expanded clone.

v_call	j_call	clone_size	d_call	cdr3_nt	cdr3_aa
TRBV21-1	TRBJ2-7	few	-	TGTGCCAGCAGCAAAGGTGGGGGCGGGCCCTTCTACGAGCAGTACTTC	CASSKGGGGPFYEQYF
TRBV9	TRBJ2-7	-	TRBD2	TGTGCCAGCAGCGTAGGTGCGACTACTAGCGGGAGCACCTACGAGCAGTACTTC	CASSVGATTSGSTYEQYF
TRBV9	TRBJ1-4	many	-	TGTGCCAGCAGTCTTTCACAGGGTGCGGATGAAAAACTGTTTTTT	CASSLSQGADEKLFF
TRBV9	TRBJ1-1	few	-	TGTGCCAGCAGCGCGGGACCGAGGAACACTGAAGCTTTCTTT	CASSAGPRNTEAFF
TRBV9	TRBJ2-1	many	TRBD1	TGTGCCAGCAGCGTTACTCTTCGGGACAGCAATGAGCAGTTCTTC	CASSVTLRDSNEQFF
TRBV9	TRBJ2-2	many	TRBD2	TGTGCCAGCAGCGTAGGTAGCGGGAGGAAGACAGCCGGGGAGCTGTTTTTT	CASSVGSGRKTAGELFF
TRBV9	TRBJ2-7	many	-	TGTGCCAGCAGCGTAGGGGCAGCATCCCCCTACGAGCAGTACTTC	CASSVGAASPYEQYF
TRBV9	TRBJ2-2	medium-sized	-	TGTGCCAGCAGCGTAGGGGCTAGCTGGACCGGGGAGCTGTTTTTT	CASSVGASWTGELFF
TRBV12-3/TRBV12-4	TRBJ2-2	many	TRBD1	TGTGCCAGCAGTGGGGGGACAGGTTACACCGGGGAGCTGTTTTTT	CASSGGTGYTGELFF
TRBV9	TRBJ2-5	few	-	TGTGCCAGCAGCGCCACTAACCAAGAGACCCAGTACTTC	CASSATNQETQYF
TRBV9	TRBJ2-2	many	TRBD2	TGTGCCAGCGGCGGACTAGTAATCGGGGAGCTGTTTTTT	CASGGLVIGELFF
TRBV9	TRBJ1-2	-	-	TGTGCCAGCAGCGTCGGATCCGCTAACTATGGCTACACCTTC	CASSVGSANYGYTF
TRBV9	TRBJ2-2	many	TRBD2	TGTGCCAGCAGCGCCGGACTAGCGGGGGTCGGGGAGCTGTTTTTT	CASSAGLAGVGELFF
TRBV9	TRBJ2-2	many	TRBD1	TGTGCCAGCAGCGTAGGGGGACAGAGGCACACCGGGGAGCTGTTTTTT	CASSVGGQRHTGELFF
TRBV9	TRBJ1-1	many	-	TGTGCCAGCAGCGACTCAAGAAGGGGAGTCACTGAAGCTTTCTTT	CASSDSRRGVTEAFF
TRBV21-1	TRBJ2-7	many	-	TGTGCCAGCAGCAGATCTAGCGGGGACCTAGTCTACGAGCAGTACTTC	CASSRSSGDLVYEQYF
TRBV9	TRBJ2-5	-	-	TGTGCCAGCAGCGTAGCCCCAGTCAGTACAGAGACCCAGTACTTC	CASSVAPVSTETQYF
TRBV9	TRBJ1-1	many	-	TGTGCCAGCAGCGGCCCAGGGGCTGGGAACACTGAAGCTTTCTTT	CASSGPGAGNTEAFF
TRBV9	TRBJ2-7	-	-	TGTGCCAGCAGCGTTTCACAGAGTCCCTACGAGCAGTACTTC	CASSVSQSPYEQYF
TRBV9	TRBJ2-7	few	-	TGTGCCAGCAGCGTAGCCGGCGGGGACGGTAACGAGCAGTACTTC	CASSVAGGDGNEQYF
TRBV9	TRBJ2-1	many	TRBD2	TGTGCCAGCAGCGTGACGGGAGGGTTTAATGAGCAGTTCTTC	CASSVTGGFNEQFF
TRBV9	TRBJ2-1	few	TRBD1	TGTGCCAGCAGCCCTCCCGGGACAGGGTTCAATGAGCAGTTCTTC	CASSPPGTGFNEQFF
TRBV9	TRBJ2-2	many	TRBD2	TGTGCCAGCAGCGCACTAGAGGGAGGGTGGACCGGGGAGCTGTTTTTT	CASSALEGGWTGELFF
TRBV9	TRBJ1-1	medium-sized	-	TGTGCCAGCAGCGGCAAAACTACGAACACTGAAGCTTTCTTT	CASSGKTTNTEAFF
TRBV9	TRBJ2-1	-	-	TGTGCCAGCAGCGTATCCTGGGGCTCCTACAATGAGCAGTTCTTC	CASSVSWGSYNEQFF
TRBV9	TRBJ2-1	many	TRBD1	TGTGCCAGCAGCGTAGCTGGGACAGGCTACAATGAGCAGTTCTTC	CASSVAGTGYNEQFF
TRBV9	TRBJ2-7	many	TRBD1	TGTGCCAGCAGCGTACACGACAGGGTCAGCTCCTACGAGCAGTACTTC	CASSVHDRVSSYEQYF
TRBV9	TRBJ2-1	many	TRBD2	TGTGCCAGCAGCGCAGCCAGCGGGGGCAACAATGAGCAGTTCTTC	CASSAASGGNNEQFF
TRBV9	TRBJ1-2	many	TRBD1	TGTGCCAGCAGCGTCACCCCGGACAGGGGTATTGGCTACACCTTC	CASSVTPDRGIGYTF
TRBV9	TRBJ2-1	many	TRBD2	TGTGCCAGCAGCCGACTAGCGGGAGGGCCTTACAATGAGCAGTTCTTC	CASSRLAGGPYNEQFF
TRBV9	TRBJ2-7	many	-	TGTGCCAGCAGCGTAGAGGGGACCCCCTACGAGCAGTACTTC	CASSVEGTPYEQYF
TRBV9	TRBJ1-6	medium-sized	-	TGTGCCAGCAGCGCCAGACAGCTGAATTCACCCCTCCACTTT	CASSARQLNSPLHF
TRBV9	TRBJ1-6	many	TRBD1	TGTGCCAGCAGCCCTCGGGACAGGTCTAATTCACCCCTCCACTTT	CASSPRDRSNSPLHF
TRBV9	TRBJ2-2	many	-	TGTGCCAGCAGCTCGGGGGACTCTAGGCATACCGGGGAGCTGTTTTTT	CASSSGDSRHTGELFF
TRBV9	TRBJ2-5	many	TRBD2	TGTGCCAGCAGCCTCTCTGACGGGGGGGAGACCCAGTACTTC	CASSLSDGGETQYF
TRBV9	TRBJ1-1	-	TRBD1	TGTGCCAGCAGCCCTCGCTCCGGGACAGGGGGCACTGAAGCTTTCTTT	CASSPRSGTGGTEAFF
TRBV9	TRBJ2-2	many	TRBD1	TGTGCCAGCAGCCCTCAGACAGGGCCCGGGGAGCTGTTTTTT	CASSPQTGPGELFF
TRBV9	TRBJ1-2	many	-	TGTGCCAGCAGCGGATATGGGGGCTACACCTTC	CASSGYGGYTF
TRBV9	TRBJ2-1	many	TRBD1	TGTGCCAGCAGCGGGGGACAGGGTACCTACAATGAGCAGTTCTTC	CASSGGQGTYNEQFF
TRBV9	TRBJ1-6	many	TRBD1	TGTGCCAGCAGCGTAAACCGGGGACAGGAAGATTCACCCCTCCACTTT	CASSVNRGQEDSPLHF
TRBV9	TRBJ2-6	medium-sized	TRBD1	TGTGCCAGCAGCCCCGACGAAGGGGGCGCTGGGGCCAACGTCCTGACTTTC	CASSPDEGGAGANVLTF
TRBV9	TRBJ2-5	many	TRBD2	TGTGCCAGCAGCGTAGGGCCTAGCGGGGGGCTGGAAGAGACCCAGTACTTC	CASSVGPSGGLEETQYF
TRBV9	TRBJ1-1	few	-	TGTGCCAGCAGCGTAGCTGGGGCTGAAGCTTTCTTT	CASSVAGAEAFF
TRBV9	TRBJ1-1	-	-	TGTGCCAGCAGCGCCCTTGGGGGGATGAACACTGAAGCTTTCTTT	CASSALGGMNTEAFF
TRBV9	TRBJ2-5	many	-	TGTGCCAGCAGCTCAAGTCAGGGGGGTACAGAGACCCAGTACTTC	CASSSSQGGTETQYF
TRBV9	TRBJ2-7	-	-	TGTGCCAGCAGCGTAGGGCCAGGGCGCGACGAGCAGTACTTC	CASSVGPGRDEQYF
TRBV9	TRBJ2-1	few	TRBD2	TGTGCCAGCAGTAGCAAGCGGGGGTACAATGAGCAGTTCTTC	CASSSKRGYNEQFF
TRBV9	TRBJ2-7	many	-	TGTGCCAGCAGCCCACTGGCGGTTGGCGAGCAGTACTTC	CASSPLAVGEQYF
TRBV9	TRBJ2-1	few	TRBD2	TGTGCCAGCAGCGCCTCCGGGACTAGCTACAATGAGCAGTTCTTC	CASSASGTSYNEQFF
TRBV9	TRBJ2-5	many	-	TGTGCCAGCAGCGGAATAAGTGGGGAGACCCAGTACTTC	CASSGISGETQYF
TRBV9	TRBJ2-7	many	TRBD2	TGTGCCAGCAGCATTAGCGGGGGGGCATACGAGCAGTACTTC	CASSISGGAYEQYF
TRBV9	TRBJ2-2	many	TRBD2	TGTGCCAGCAGCACGAGGACTAGCGGGAGTTTCGCCGGGGAGCTGTTTTTT	CASSTRTSGSFAGELFF
TRBV9	TRBJ1-6	medium-sized	-	TGTGCCAGCAGCGTAGTGGCAGGGGCGAATAATTCACCCCTCCACTTT	CASSVVAGANNSPLHF
TRBV9	TRBJ2-7	many	-	TGTGCCAGCAGCGTCGGGACAACATCCTACGAGCAGTACTTC	CASSVGTTSYEQYF
TRBV9	TRBJ2-1	many	-	TGTGCCAGCAGCGCTTACCTCAATGAGCAGTTCTTC	CASSAYLNEQFF
TRBV9	TRBJ2-7	many	TRBD1	TGTGCCAGCAGCGTAGGACAGGGGGTAGGAGAGCAGTACTTC	CASSVGQGVGEQYF
TRBV9	TRBJ2-7	-	-	TGTGCCAGCAGCCAGGGGGGGCAGGGCTACGAGCAGTACTTC	CASSQGGQGYEQYF
TRBV9	TRBJ1-2	many	-	TGTGCCAGCAGCGCGACAGACTATGGCTACACCTTC	CASSATDYGYTF